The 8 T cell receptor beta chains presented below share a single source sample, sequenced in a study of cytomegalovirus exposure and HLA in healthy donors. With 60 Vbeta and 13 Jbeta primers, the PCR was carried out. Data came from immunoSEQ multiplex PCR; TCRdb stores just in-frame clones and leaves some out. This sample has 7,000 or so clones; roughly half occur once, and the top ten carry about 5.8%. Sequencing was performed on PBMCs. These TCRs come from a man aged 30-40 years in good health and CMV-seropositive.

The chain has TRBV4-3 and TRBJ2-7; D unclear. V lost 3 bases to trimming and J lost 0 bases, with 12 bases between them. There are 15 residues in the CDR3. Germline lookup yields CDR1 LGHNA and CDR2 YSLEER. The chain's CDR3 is CASSQSHLSSYEQYF. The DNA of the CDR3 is TGCGCCAGCAGCCAGTCCCATCTCAGCTCCTACGAGCAGTACTTC.

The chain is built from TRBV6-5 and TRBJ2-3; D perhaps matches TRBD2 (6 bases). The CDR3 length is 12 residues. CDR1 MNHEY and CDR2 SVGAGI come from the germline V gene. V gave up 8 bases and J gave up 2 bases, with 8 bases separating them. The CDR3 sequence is CASRRDTDTQYF. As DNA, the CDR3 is TGTGCCAGCCGGCGGGACACAGATACGCAGTATTTT.

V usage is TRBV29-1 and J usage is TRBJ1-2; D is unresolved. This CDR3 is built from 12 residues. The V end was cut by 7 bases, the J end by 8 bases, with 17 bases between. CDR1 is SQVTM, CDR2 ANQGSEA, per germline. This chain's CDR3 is CSAIGTELGYTF. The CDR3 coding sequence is TGCAGCGCGATCGGAACGGAGTTGGGCTACACCTTC.

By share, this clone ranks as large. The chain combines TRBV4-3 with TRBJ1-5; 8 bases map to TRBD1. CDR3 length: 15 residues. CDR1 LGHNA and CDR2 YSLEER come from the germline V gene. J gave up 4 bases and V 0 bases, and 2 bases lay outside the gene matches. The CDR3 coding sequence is TGCGCCAGCAGCCAAGATCAGGGGGCTAATCAGCCCCAGCATTTT. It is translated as CASSQDQGANQPQHF.

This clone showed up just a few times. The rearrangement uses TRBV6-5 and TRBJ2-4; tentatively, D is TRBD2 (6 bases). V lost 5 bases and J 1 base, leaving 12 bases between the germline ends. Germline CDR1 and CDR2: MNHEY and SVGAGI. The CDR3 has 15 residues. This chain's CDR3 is CASSPLGTAKNIQYF. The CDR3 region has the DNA TGTGCCAGCAGTCCCCTCGGGACTGCCAAAAACATTCAGTACTTC.

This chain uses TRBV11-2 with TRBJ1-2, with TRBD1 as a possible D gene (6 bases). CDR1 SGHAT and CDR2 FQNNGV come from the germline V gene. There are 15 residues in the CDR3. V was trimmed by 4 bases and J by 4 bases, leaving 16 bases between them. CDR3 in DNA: TGTGCCAGCAGCTCAACAGGGCCCGACTCCTATGGCTACACCTTC. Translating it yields CASSSTGPDSYGYTF.

The CDR3 DNA reads as TGCGCCAGCAGCCCCCCGGGGGGCTGGAACACTGAAGCTTTCTTT. This translates into CASSPPGGWNTEAFF. The chain recombines TRBV5-1 with TRBJ1-1, with TRBD1 as a possible D gene (6 bases). The germline V gene encodes CDR1 SGHRS and CDR2 YFSETQ. The germline V and J ends were trimmed by 4 bases and 1 base, with 14 bases remaining between them. The CDR3 runs 15 residues.

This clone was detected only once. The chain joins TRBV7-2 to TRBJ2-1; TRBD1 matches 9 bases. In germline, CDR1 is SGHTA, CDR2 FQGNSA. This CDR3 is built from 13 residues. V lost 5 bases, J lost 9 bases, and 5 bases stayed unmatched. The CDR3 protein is CASSGWDRAEQFF. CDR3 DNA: TGTGCCAGCAGCGGATGGGACAGGGCTGAGCAGTTCTTC.